This T cell receptor beta chain emerged from a study of cytomegalovirus exposure and HLA in healthy donors. Study in general: T cells numbering about 200 million yielded approximately 100 million unique TCR beta sequences in an earlier analysis. Study results and limitations: Associated with cytomegalovirus, according to the listing, were around 160 TCR beta chains. A further, later analysis showed that HLA-associated TCR beta chains (compared with equally common others) were more clonally expanded. Analyzed later, most CMV-associated TCR beta chains appeared HLA-restricted.

V lost 6 bases and J 0 bases, leaving 10 bases between the germline ends. This CDR3 is built from 13 residues. Looked up from germline, CDR1 is SGHRS and CDR2 is YFSETQ. Comments on this clone: Its antigen is unidentified.

The PCR had 60 Vbeta and 13 Jbeta primers. Sequenced by immunoSEQ multiplex PCR; TCRdb stores in-frame clones only, minus some. The repertoire holds about 150,000 clones, around 70% seen once, with around 2.3% in the top ten. The chain couples TRBV5-1 to TRBJ2-7; D may be TRBD1 (6 bases). The TCR was taken from a man aged 30 to 45 in good health and CMV-seronegative. The specimen was PBMCs. The DNA for the CDR3 is TGCGCCAGCATACCGGACAGCTCCTACGAGCAGTACTTC. It specifies CASIPDSSYEQYF.